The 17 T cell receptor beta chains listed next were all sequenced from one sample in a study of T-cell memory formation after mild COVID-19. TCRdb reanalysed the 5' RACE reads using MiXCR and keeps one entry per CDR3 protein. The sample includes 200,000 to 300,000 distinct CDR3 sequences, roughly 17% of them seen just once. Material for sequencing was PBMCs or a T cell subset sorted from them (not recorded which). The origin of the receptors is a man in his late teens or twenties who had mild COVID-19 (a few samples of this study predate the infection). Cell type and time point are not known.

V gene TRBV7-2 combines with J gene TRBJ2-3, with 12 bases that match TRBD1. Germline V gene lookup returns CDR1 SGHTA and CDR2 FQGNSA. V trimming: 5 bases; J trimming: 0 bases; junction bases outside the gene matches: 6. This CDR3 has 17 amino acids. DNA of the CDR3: TGTGCCAGCAGCGCCAAGGGACAGGGGGCGAGCACAGATACGCAGTATTTT. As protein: CASSAKGQGASTDTQYF. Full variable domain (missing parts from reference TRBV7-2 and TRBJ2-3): GAGVSQSPSNKVTEKGKDVELRCDPISGHTALYWYRQSLGQGLEFLIYFQGNSAPDKSGLPSDRFSAERTGGSVSTLTIQRTQQEDSAVYLCASSAKGQGASTDTQYFGPGTRLTVL.

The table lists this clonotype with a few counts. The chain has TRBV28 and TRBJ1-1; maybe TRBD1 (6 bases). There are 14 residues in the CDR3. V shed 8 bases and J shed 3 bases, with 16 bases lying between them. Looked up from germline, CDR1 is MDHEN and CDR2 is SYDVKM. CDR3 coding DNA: TGTGCCAGCTACACCCAGGGGTTTTACACTGAAGCTTTCTTT. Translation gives CASYTQGFYTEAFF.

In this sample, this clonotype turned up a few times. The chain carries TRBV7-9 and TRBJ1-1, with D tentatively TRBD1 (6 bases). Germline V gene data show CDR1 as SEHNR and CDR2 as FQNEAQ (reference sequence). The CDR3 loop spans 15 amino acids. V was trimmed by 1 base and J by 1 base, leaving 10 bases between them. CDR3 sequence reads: CASSLGQGKNTEAFF. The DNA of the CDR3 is TGTGCCAGCAGCTTAGGGCAGGGGAAGAACACTGAAGCTTTCTTT.

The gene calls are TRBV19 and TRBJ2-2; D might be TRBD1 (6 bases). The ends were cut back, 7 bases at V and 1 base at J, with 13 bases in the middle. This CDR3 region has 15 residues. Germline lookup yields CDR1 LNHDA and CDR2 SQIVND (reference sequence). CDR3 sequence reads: CASIKGTLNTGELFF. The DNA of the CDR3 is TGTGCCAGTATTAAGGGGACACTGAACACCGGGGAGCTGTTTTTT.

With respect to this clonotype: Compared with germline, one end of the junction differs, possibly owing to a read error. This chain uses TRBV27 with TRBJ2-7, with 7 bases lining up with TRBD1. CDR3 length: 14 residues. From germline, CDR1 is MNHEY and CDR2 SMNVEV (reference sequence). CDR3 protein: CASSLDEGGNDQYF. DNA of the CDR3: TGTGCCAGCAGTTTAGATGAAGGGGGCAACGATCAGTACTTC.

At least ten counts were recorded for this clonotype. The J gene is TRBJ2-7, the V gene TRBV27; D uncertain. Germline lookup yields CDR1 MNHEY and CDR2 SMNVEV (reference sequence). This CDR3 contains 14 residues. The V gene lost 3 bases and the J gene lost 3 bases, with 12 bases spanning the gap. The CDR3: CASSFSGTFYEQYF. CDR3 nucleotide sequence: TGTGCCAGCAGTTTTTCGGGTACTTTCTACGAGCAGTACTTC.

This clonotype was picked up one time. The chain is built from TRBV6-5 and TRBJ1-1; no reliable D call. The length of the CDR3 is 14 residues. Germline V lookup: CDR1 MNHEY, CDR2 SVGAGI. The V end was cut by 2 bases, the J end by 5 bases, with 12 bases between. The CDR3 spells CASSYGWAWTEAFF. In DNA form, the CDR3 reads TGTGCCAGCAGTTACGGGTGGGCATGGACTGAAGCTTTCTTT.

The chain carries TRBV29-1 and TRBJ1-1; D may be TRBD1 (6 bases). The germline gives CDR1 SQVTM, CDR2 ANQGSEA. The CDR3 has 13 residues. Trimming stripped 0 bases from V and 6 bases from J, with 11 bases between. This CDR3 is CSVEERGDAEAFF. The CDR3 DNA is TGCAGCGTTGAAGAGAGGGGGGACGCTGAAGCTTTCTTT.

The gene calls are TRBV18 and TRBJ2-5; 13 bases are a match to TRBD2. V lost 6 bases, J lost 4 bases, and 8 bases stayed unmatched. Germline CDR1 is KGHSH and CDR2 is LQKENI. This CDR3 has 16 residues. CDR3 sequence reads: CASSPRTSGGGETQYF. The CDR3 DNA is TGTGCCAGCTCTCCGCGGACTAGCGGGGGCGGAGAGACCCAGTACTTC.

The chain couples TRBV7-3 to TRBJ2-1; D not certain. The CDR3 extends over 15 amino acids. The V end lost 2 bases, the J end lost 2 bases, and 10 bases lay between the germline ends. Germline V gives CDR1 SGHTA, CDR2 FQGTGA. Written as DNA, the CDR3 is TGTGCCAGCAGCTTAGATTCCCAGCCCTACAATGAGCAGTTCTTC. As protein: CASSLDSQPYNEQFF.

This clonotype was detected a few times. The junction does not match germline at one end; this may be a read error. CDR3 amino acids: CASSRQTSGEGTTNF. The CDR3 DNA is TGCGCCAGCAGCCGTCAGACTAGCGGGGAAGGCACAACAAACTTC. V gene TRBV5-1 combines with J gene TRBJ2-7; 11 nucleotides line up with TRBD2. Looked up from germline, CDR1 is SGHRS and CDR2 is YFSETQ. The CDR3 contains 15 residues.

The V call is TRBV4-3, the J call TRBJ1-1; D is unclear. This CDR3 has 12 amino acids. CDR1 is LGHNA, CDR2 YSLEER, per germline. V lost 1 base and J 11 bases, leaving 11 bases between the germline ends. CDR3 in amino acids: CASSQGERSAFF. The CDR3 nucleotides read TGCGCCAGCAGCCAAGGAGAACGATCGGCTTTCTTT.

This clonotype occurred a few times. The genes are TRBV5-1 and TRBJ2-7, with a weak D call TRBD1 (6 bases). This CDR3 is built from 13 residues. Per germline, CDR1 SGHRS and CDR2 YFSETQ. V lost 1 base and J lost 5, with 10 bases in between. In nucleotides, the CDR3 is TGCGCCAGCAGCTTGACAGGGATCCACGAGCAGTACTTC. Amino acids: CASSLTGIHEQYF. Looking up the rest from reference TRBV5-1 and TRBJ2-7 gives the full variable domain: KAGVTQTPRYLIKTRGQQVTLSCSPISGHRSVSWYQQTPGQGLQFLFEYFSETQRNKGNFPGRFSGRQFSNSRSEMNVSTLELGDSALYLCASSLTGIHEQYFGPGTRLTVT.

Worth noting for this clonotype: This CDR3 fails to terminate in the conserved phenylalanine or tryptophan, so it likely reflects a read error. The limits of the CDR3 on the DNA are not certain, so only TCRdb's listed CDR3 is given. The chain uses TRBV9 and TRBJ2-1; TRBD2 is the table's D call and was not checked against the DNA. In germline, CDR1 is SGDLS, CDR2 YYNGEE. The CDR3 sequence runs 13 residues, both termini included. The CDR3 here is CASSGVERGGLLL.

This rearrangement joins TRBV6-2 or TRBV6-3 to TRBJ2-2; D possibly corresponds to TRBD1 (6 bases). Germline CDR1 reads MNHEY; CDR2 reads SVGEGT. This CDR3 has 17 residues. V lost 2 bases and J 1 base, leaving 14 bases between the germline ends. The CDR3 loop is CASSYRWGPENTGELFF. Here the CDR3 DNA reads TGTGCCAGCAGTTACAGATGGGGGCCCGAGAACACCGGGGAGCTGTTTTTT.

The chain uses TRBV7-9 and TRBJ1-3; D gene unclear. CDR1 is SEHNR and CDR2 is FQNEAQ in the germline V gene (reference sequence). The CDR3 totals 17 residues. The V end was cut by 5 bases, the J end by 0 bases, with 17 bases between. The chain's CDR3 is CASSPRRIGNSGNTIYF. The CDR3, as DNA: TGTGCCAGCAGCCCTAGACGGATTGGTAACTCTGGAAACACCATATATTTT.

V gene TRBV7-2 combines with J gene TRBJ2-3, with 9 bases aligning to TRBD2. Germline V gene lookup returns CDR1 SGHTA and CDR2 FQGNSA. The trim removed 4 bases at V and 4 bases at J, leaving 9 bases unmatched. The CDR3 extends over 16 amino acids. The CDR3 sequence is CASSYNLASGADTQYF. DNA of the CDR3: TGTGCCAGCAGCTACAATTTGGCTAGCGGGGCAGATACGCAGTATTTT.